This TCR beta chain was observed in a study of CD8+ T cells in alopecia areata. Notes on the study in general: Sequencing of scalp samples also captures resident alphabeta T cells of normal skin. Clonality exceeded that of normal scalp in lesional scalp, most notably in alopecia totalis/universalis.

The authors extracted RNA and reverse transcribed it into cDNA as the sequencing template. The data were produced by immunoSEQ multiplex PCR, yet TCRdb's version contains in-frame clones alone and is incomplete. The sample consists of about 23,000 clones, 52% of them appearing once. Notes on this clone: Its specificity is not known.

Peripheral blood and lesional scalp punch biopsies came from alopecia areata patients. Sorting from PBMCs produced CD4+ and CD8+ T cells. Sequenced sample: NKG2D-high CD8+ T cells sorted from blood. The origin of this receptor is a human donor with alopecia areata.

CDR3 bases: TGTGCCAGCAGTCGCTTGGGACTAGCGGGAGCCTCCTACAATGAGCAGTTCTTC. Translation: CASSRLGLAGASYNEQFF. The chain couples TRBV28 to TRBJ2-1; the match to TRBD2 covers 14 bases. J was trimmed by 0 bases and V by 5 bases; bases with no gene match: 6. The germline gives CDR1 MDHEN, CDR2 SYDVKM. CDR3 length equals 18 residues.